Described below is a single T cell receptor (beta chain) sequence and its context. As yet, its antigen is unknown. This record comes from a study of shared clonotypes between healthy human individuals. This CDR3 has 15 amino acids. Between the trimmed V and J ends, which lost 6 bases and 2 bases, there was a span of 16 bases. Germline CDR1 reads SNHLY; CDR2 reads FYNNEI. CD45RO-negative cells were positively selected for CCR7, leaving out terminally differentiated effector memory CD45RA+ cells. Around 32,000 T cell genomes, or roughly 200 ng DNA, went into the sorted-subset replicate PCRs. Only in-frame clones appear in the TCRdb table, and some are missing; sequencing was by immunoSEQ multiplex PCR. The sample includes 2 million to 2.5 million clones, 85% to 95% of them seen just once. Overall study findings and caveats: Deeper or shallower sequencing was expected to change how clonotypes are shared among donors. Across subsets, estimated richness was generally greater for naive than for memory populations. Generation of non-shared clonotypes was less probable than generation of clonotypes shared by all four donors.

The clonotype originates from a man between 18 and 29 years old in good health. Some clones in this sample may be carry-over from other donors' samples. The chain combines TRBV2 with TRBJ1-1; a weak D match, TRBD1 (5 bases). Material: naive CD8+ T cells from PBMCs. The CDR3 sequence: CASSDSATVNTEAFF. In DNA, the CDR3 is TGTGCCAGCAGCGACAGTGCCACTGTTAACACTGAAGCTTTCTTT.